Below, one TCR beta chain is given with its context. The data derive from a study of STAT5B mutations in CD4+ large granular lymphocyte leukemia. The V and J ends lost 3 bases and 4 bases respectively, with 22 bases between them. This CDR3 is built from 17 residues. Germline V gene lookup returns CDR1 SGDLS and CDR2 YYNGEE. The assay was immunoSEQ multiplex PCR, and TCRdb's table has in-frame clones only and misses some. The repertoire holds nearly 35,000 clones, with around 76% as singletons. The sequence came from a human donor in good health. The V and J genes are TRBV9 and TRBJ1-1; TRBD1 is a possible D gene (6 bases). The specimen was CD4+ T cells from blood buffy coats. The CDR3 DNA reads TGTGCCAGCAGCGCCTGGACTGGGGGCCCGATTAGCACTGAAGCTTTCTTT. This codes for CASSAWTGGPISTEAFF.